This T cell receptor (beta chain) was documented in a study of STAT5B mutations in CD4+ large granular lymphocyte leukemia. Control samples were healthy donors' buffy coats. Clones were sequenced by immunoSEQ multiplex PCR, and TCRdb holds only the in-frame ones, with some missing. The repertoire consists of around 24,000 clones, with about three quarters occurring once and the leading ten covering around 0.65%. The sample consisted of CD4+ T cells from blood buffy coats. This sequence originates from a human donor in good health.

The CDR3, as DNA: TGTGCCAGCAGCTTTTGGAATTCACCCCTCCACTTT. Translation: CASSFWNSPLHF. This chain uses TRBV7-2 with TRBJ1-6; D gene uncertain. The CDR3 is made up of 12 amino acids. Germline CDR1 is SGHTA and CDR2 is FQGNSA. V dropped 3 bases and J dropped 7 bases, with 4 bases sitting between them. Complete variable domain (other parts from reference TRBV7-2 and TRBJ1-6): GAGVSQSPSNKVTEKGKDVELRCDPISGHTALYWYRQSLGQGLEFLIYFQGNSAPDKSGLPSDRFSAERTGGSVSTLTIQRTQQEDSAVYLCASSFWNSPLHFGNGTRLTVT.